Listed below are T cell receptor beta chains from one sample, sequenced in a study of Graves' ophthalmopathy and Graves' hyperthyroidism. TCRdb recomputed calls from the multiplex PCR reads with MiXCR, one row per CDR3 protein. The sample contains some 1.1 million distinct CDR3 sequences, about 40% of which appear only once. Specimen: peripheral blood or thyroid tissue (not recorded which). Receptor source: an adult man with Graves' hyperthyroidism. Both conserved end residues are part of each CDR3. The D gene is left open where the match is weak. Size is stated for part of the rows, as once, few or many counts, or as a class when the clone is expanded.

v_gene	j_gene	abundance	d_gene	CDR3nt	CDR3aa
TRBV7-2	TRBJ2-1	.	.	TGTGCCAGCAGCTTAGCTACAGGACCCAATGAGCAGTTCTTC	CASSLATGPNEQFF
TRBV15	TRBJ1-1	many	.	TGTGCCACCAGCGGGTGGTCAACCGCGAACACTGAAGCTTTCTTT	CATSGWSTANTEAFF
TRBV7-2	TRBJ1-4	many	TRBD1	TGTGCCAGCAGCATTTCCGGGACAGGGGGTGAAAAACTGTTTTTT	CASSISGTGGEKLFF
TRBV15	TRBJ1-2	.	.	TGTGCCACCAGCAGAGATCTTGGGGACTCCAACTATGGCTACACCTTC	CATSRDLGDSNYGYTF
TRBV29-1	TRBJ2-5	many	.	TGCAGCGTTGAACTGATCCAAGAGACCCAGTACTTC	CSVELIQETQYF
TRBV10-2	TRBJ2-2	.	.	TGCGCCAGCAGTGGTCGACAGACTAACACCGGGGAGCTGTTTTTT	CASSGRQTNTGELFF
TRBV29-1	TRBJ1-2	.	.	TGCAGCGTTGCGGGCAGCTCTGACTATGGCTACACCTTC	CSVAGSSDYGYTF
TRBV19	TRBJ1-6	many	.	TGTGCCAGTAGGATCGGTACTTCGGTCTTGGGGTCACCCCTCCACTTT	CASRIGTSVLGSPLHF
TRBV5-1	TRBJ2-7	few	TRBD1	TGCGCCAGCAGCTTTCTCAGGGGGTCCCTCTACGAGCAGTACTTC	CASSFLRGSLYEQYF
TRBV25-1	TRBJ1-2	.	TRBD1	TGTGCCAGCAGTTCAGGCGGACAGGGGACTAGCTACACCTTC	CASSSGGQGTSYTF
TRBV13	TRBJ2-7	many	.	TGTGCCAGCAGCTTACAGGGAGGACTCTACGAGCAGTACTTC	CASSLQGGLYEQYF
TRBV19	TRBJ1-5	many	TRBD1	TGTGCCAGTAGCACCACCGGGACAGGGAAGGGTTTGGGCAATCAGCCCCAGCATTTT	CASSTTGTGKGLGNQPQHF
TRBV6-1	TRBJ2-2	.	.	TGTGCCAGCAGTGAACTTGAGAACACCGGGGAGCTGTTTTTT	CASSELENTGELFF
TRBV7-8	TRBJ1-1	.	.	TGTGCCAGCAGCTTAGCCAGGGCCACTGAAGCTTTCTTT	CASSLARATEAFF
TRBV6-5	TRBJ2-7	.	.	TGTGCCAGCAATACCTACAGGGATAACGAGCAGTACTTC	CASNTYRDNEQYF
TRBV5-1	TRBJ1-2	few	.	TGCGCCAGCAGCTTGACTTCAGGGTTCGGTGGCTACACCTTC	CASSLTSGFGGYTF
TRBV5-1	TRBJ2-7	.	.	TGCGCCAGCAGCTCACATCCCGGGAGTGAGTCCTACGAGCAGTACTTC	CASSSHPGSESYEQYF
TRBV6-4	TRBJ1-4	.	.	TGTGCCAGCAGTGACGGGGAGGCATCGGGTGAAAAACTGTTTTTT	CASSDGEASGEKLFF
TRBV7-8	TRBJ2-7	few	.	TGTGCCAGCAGTCTTGATCGGGCTCCCTCCAATGAGCAGTACTTC	CASSLDRAPSNEQYF
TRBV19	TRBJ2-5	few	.	TGTGCCAGTAGTAAGGCGGTTGGCGGCAGCCAAGAGACCCAGTACTTC	CASSKAVGGSQETQYF
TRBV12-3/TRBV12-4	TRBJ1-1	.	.	TGTGCCAGCAGTCGTTGGGGGGAGTTCACTGAAGCTTTCTTT	CASSRWGEFTEAFF
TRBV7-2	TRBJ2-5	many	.	TGTGCCAGCAGCTTAAATCAGCCAGCTCAGGGAGAGACCCAGTACTTC	CASSLNQPAQGETQYF
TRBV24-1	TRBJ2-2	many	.	TGTGCCACCAGTGATTTCTTTTGGGGAGTCGAAACCGGGGAGCTGTTTTTT	CATSDFFWGVETGELFF
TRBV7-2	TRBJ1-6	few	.	TGTGCCAGCAGCTTAGCCGCCAGGGATCAGTCACCCCTCCACTTT	CASSLAARDQSPLHF
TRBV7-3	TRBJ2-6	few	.	TGTGCCAGCAGCTTGGTAGGGAACTCTGGGGCCAACGTCCTGACTTTC	CASSLVGNSGANVLTF
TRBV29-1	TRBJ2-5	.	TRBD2	TGCAGCGTTGGGGGGGGGGGTAAGGGGTACCTCCAAGAGACCCAGTACTTC	CSVGGGGKGYLQETQYF
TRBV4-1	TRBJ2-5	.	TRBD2	TGCGCCAGCAGCCAAGGGACGCGGGGGGGTACGGAGACCCAGTACTTC	CASSQGTRGGTETQYF
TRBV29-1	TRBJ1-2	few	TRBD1	TGCAGCGTTCAAACAGGGGGCGCCAGCAGTGAGCCGGACAGTCTTTTAAACTATGGCTACACCTTC	CSVQTGGASSEPDSLLNYGYTF
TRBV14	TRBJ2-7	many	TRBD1	TGTGCCAGCAGCACGGACAGGACGGGCTACGAGCAGTACTTC	CASSTDRTGYEQYF
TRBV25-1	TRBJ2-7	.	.	TGTGCCAGCTCACCCGAGACACACAGCTCCTACGAGCAGTACTTC	CASSPETHSSYEQYF
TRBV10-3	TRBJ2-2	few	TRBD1	TGTGCCAGCAGCCTACAGTTCCCGGACAGGGCTACGAACACCGGGGAGCTGTTTTTT	CASSLQFPDRATNTGELFF
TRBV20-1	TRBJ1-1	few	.	TGCAGTGCTAGTGGGGGGCAGGGGAGCACTGAAGCTTTCTTT	CSASGGQGSTEAFF
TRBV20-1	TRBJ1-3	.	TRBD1	TGCAGTGCTACGGACAGGCCTGCCGGAAACACCATATATTTT	CSATDRPAGNTIYF
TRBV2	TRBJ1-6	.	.	TGTGCCAGCAGATTCGTCCCCCGGGGGACTAACTATGGCTCCTATAATTCACCCCTCCACTTT	CASRFVPRGTNYGSYNSPLHF
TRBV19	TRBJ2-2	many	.	TGTGCCAGTAGTACCTCGACAGGGAACACCGGGGAGCTGTTTTTT	CASSTSTGNTGELFF
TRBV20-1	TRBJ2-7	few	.	TGCAGTGCAGGCCGGGACGGAGTTCTGGTCGAGCAGTACTTC	CSAGRDGVLVEQYF
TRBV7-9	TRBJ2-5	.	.	TGTGCCAGCAGCCCAGAGTTTGGAAGCGGACAGACCCAGTACTTC	CASSPEFGSGQTQYF
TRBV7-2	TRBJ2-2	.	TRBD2	TGTGCCAGCAGCAAAACTAGCGGGAGGGCCGACGGGGAGCTGTTTTTT	CASSKTSGRADGELFF
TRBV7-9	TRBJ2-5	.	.	TGTGCCAGCAGCTTAGCATGGACCAAGAACTTC	CASSLAWTKNF
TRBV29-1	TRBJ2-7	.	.	TGCAGCGTATCGACAGACGACCACGAGCAGTACTTC	CSVSTDDHEQYF